Listed below are T cell receptor beta chains from one sample, sequenced in a study of vaccination and CD4 T cells after COVID-19. Their target antigens are unknown. MiXCR was run by TCRdb on the PCR reads, yielding one entry per CDR3 protein. The top ten clones hold 15% to 25% of a sample with about 9,300 distinct CDR3 sequences, approximately 36% of them seen once. Sequences were obtained from CD4+ T cells from blood, cultured in vitro. The receptors were sampled from a human donor in good health. The CDR3 runs from the conserved cysteine through the conserved F or W.

v_gene	j_gene	CDR3aa
TRBV20-1	TRBJ2-5	CGGCGRGPKTAQYF
TRBV5-6	TRBJ2-7	CASSPSLLAGLWDSYEQYF
TRBV19	TRBJ2-5	CASRGSWETETQYF
TRBV19	TRBJ2-5	CASSPSQETQYF
TRBV6-2/TRBV6-3	TRBJ2-7	CASRRLAGHYEQYF
TRBV7-8	TRBJ1-5	CASSSPEGYQPQHF
TRBV7-8	TRBJ2-7	CASSLEVGAYEQYF
TRBV28	TRBJ1-2	CASSPRGSYGYTF
TRBV7-8	TRBJ2-1	CASSNQSGASNEQFF
TRBV4-3	TRBJ1-3	CASSQGQAQGNTIYF
TRBV7-2	TRBJ2-6	CASSLVGTGANVLTF
TRBV7-3	TRBJ2-1	CASSRGPGEDEQFF
TRBV6-1	TRBJ1-3	CASSIPSGNTIYF
TRBV7-3	TRBJ2-7	CASSQDRKSYEQYF
TRBV12-3/TRBV12-4	TRBJ2-7	CASSDVGQGLYEQYF
TRBV20-1	TRBJ2-1	CSARGYFSGLAGPGEQFF
TRBV7-9	TRBJ2-1	CASSLPPRLAGSMNEQFF
TRBV7-2	TRBJ2-5	CASSLASGGSGIQETQYF
TRBV20-1	TRBJ2-3	CSATSGLSTDTQYF
TRBV28	TRBJ2-5	CASSLSGRETQYF
TRBV28	TRBJ2-2	CASSLVLAGSTGELFF
TRBV29-1	TRBJ1-1	CSAPFYDRANTEAFF
TRBV19	TRBJ1-1	CASSIAASNTEAFF
TRBV20-1	TRBJ1-1	CSAKTPTKNTEAFF
TRBV4-3	TRBJ2-7	CASSQDRGALGYEQYF
TRBV6-2/TRBV6-3	TRBJ1-2	CVIRAGANYGYTF
TRBV10-3	TRBJ1-2	CAISETGDGGNGYTF
TRBV11-2	TRBJ2-5	CASSPRLGQGSQETQYF
TRBV7-2	TRBJ2-1	CASSLRWGAGEQFF
TRBV21-1	TRBJ2-2	CASSKGQNYSNTGELFF
TRBV4-1	TRBJ1-2	CASSRLGQPYGYTF
TRBV24-1	TRBJ1-2	CATSDRNSYGYTF
TRBV28	TRBJ1-1	CASSRQYTEAFF
TRBV6-1	TRBJ1-1	CASMGQGAGDTEAFF
TRBV6-2/TRBV6-3	TRBJ2-7	CASSYPDAYEQYF
TRBV7-6	TRBJ2-2	CASRSTGARSGELFF
TRBV7-3	TRBJ2-1	CASSAAGSYNEQFF
TRBV27	TRBJ2-1	CASTQGGEQFF
TRBV12-3/TRBV12-4	TRBJ1-1	CASSLIQGGPEAFF
TRBV29-1	TRBJ2-7	CSVQKVGDEQYF
TRBV27	TRBJ1-5	CASSPWGGIQHF
TRBV20-1	TRBJ2-3	CSARDPWTGTDTQYF
TRBV7-2	TRBJ2-5	CASSLESGVGGETQYF
TRBV2	TRBJ2-4	CASGGNIQYF
TRBV5-4	TRBJ2-7	CASSSQGAGDEQYF
TRBV10-3	TRBJ1-2	CASLSHGGSYGYTF
TRBV24-1	TRBJ2-1	CATSDHSGTGFHEQFF
TRBV5-6	TRBJ1-2	CASSFTGEYGYTF